This TCR beta chain was captured in a study of shared clonotypes between healthy human individuals. About the research overall: Three CD4 naive, three CD4 memory, two CD8 naive and one CD8 memory plate were used per donor.

Study-wide findings and caveats: Relative to clonotypes present in all four donors, those not shared had lower generation probabilities. Memory subsets generally showed smaller estimated richness than naive subsets did.

The method was immunoSEQ multiplex PCR; TCRdb's version includes in-frame clones alone and lacks a portion of them. Counted here are some 2,000,000 clones, 90% to 97% occurring once; the ten biggest clones make up about 0.13%. Details on this clone: Its antigen is as yet unknown. The same CDR3 arises from other DNA sequences in this sample as well.

The sequenced material came from naive CD4+ T cells sorted from blood. Indicated subset: CD45RA+ positively selected. This TCR derives from a man aged 18-30 years in good health.

As DNA, the CDR3 is TGCGCCAGCAGCCCAGGGACAGGGAATGAAAAACTGTTTTTT. It codes for CASSPGTGNEKLFF. The rearrangement links TRBV5-1 to TRBJ1-4; 9 bases line up with TRBD1. This CDR3 has 14 residues. Per the germline V gene, CDR1 is SGHRS and CDR2 is YFSETQ. Trimming took 4 bases from V and 5 from J; bases not matched to a gene: 3.